Sequencing of this TCR beta chain was carried out in a study of blood T cell repertoires in COVID-19. Study context: From T cells, B-cell-depleted T cells, or PBMCs came the material, which was cDNA or gDNA.

Source study methods: Estimation of nucleated cell counts relied on the amplification of reference gene primers. Assay used: immunoSEQ multiplex PCR; TCRdb lists only in-frame clones, some missing. The DNA gave D and trimming, while V, J and clone size come from that table. The data show roughly 200,000 clones, with 85% to 90% seen just once and roughly 1.5% held by the top ten. The CDR3 runs to 18 residues. The germline CDR1 and CDR2 sequences are SNHLY and FYNNEI. The ends lost 6 bases at V and 0 bases at J; junction bases unmatched: 11. J is TRBJ1-4 and V is TRBV2, with TRBD1 matching over 9 bases. The clonotype was recovered from a man aged 18 to 29 with active or convalescent COVID-19. Sequencing was done on a sample of peripheral blood. CDR3 in DNA: TGTGCCAGCAGCTGGGACAGGGCCAATTCTGCAACTAATGAAAAACTGTTTTTT. It is translated as CASSWDRANSATNEKLFF.